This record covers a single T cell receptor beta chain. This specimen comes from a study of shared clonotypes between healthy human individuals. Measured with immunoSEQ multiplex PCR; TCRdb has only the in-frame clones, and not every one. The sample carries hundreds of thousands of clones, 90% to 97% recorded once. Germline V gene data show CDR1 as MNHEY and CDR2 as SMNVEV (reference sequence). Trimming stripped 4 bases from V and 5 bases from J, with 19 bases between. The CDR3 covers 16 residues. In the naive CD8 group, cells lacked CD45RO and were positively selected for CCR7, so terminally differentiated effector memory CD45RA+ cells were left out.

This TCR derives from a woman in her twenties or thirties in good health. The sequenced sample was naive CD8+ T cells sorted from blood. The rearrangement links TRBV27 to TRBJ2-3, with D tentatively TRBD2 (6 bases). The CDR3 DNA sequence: TGTGCCAGCAGTTCGGGACTTCCCCAAGTGGGAGATACGCAGTATTTT. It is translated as CASSSGLPQVGDTQYF.